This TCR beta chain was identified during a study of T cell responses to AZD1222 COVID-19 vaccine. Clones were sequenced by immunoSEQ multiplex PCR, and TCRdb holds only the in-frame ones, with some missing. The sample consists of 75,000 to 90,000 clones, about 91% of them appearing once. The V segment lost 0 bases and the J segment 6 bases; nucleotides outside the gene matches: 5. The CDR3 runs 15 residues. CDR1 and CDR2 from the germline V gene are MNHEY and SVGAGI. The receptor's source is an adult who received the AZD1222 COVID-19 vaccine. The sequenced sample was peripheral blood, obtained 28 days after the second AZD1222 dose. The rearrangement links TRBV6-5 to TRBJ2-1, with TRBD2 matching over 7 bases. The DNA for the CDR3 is TGTGCCAGCAGTTACTCGGCGGGAGCAAGCAATGAGCAGTTCTTC. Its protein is CASSYSAGASNEQFF.